This entry lists 6 T cell receptor beta chains sequenced from one sample in a study of cytomegalovirus exposure and HLA in healthy donors. PCR primers comprised 60 Vbeta and 13 Jbeta primers. The table came from immunoSEQ multiplex PCR; TCRdb's copy has only in-frame clones and leaves some out. The sample records 150,000 to 200,000 clones, around three quarters being singletons. Material for sequencing was PBMCs. The receptor source for this set is a man younger than 45 in good health and CMV-seronegative.

This clone was counted only a few times. The chain links TRBV18 to TRBJ1-1; D is unclear. Germline CDR1 reads KGHSH; CDR2 reads LQKENI. This CDR3 has 12 amino acids. V lost 5 bases and J 0 bases, leaving 4 bases between the germline ends. The CDR3 bases are TGTGCCAGCTCAACGGTGAACACTGAAGCTTTCTTT. Translated: CASSTVNTEAFF.

The chain carries TRBV7-8 and TRBJ2-5; D is possibly TRBD1 (5 bases). This CDR3 is 16 amino acids long. V shed 2 bases and J shed 2 bases, with 15 bases lying between them. From germline, CDR1 is SGHVS and CDR2 FQNEAQ. The CDR3 DNA is TGTGCCAGCAGCTTAATTGTTTGGGCAGGGCAAGAGACCCAGTACTTC. Protein: CASSLIVWAGQETQYF.

This chain uses TRBV5-1 with TRBJ2-7; 7 bases are a match to TRBD1. The V and J ends lost 8 bases and 1 base, in that order; junction bases with no gene match: 3. CDR3 length: 12 amino acids. CDR1 and CDR2 (germline): SGHRS, YFSETQ. The CDR3 loop is CASTGQSYEQYF. The CDR3 DNA reads TGCGCCAGTACGGGACAGTCCTACGAGCAGTACTTC.

The chain employs TRBV28 and TRBJ2-3; D gene ambiguous. Between the trimmed V and J ends, which lost 5 bases and 10 bases, there was a span of 16 bases. The V gene's germline CDR1 is MDHEN and CDR2 SYDVKM. The CDR3 contains 13 residues. The CDR3 bases are TGTGCCAGCAGTATGCCTTATGGAGTCCCGCAGTATTTT. Its protein is CASSMPYGVPQYF. Full variable domain (rest looked up from reference TRBV28 and TRBJ2-3): DVKVTQSSRYLVKRTGEKVFLECVQDMDHENMFWYRQDPGLGLRLIYFSYDVKMKEKGDIPEGYSVSREKKERFSLILESASTNQTSMYLCASSMPYGVPQYFGPGTRLTVL.

The chain uses TRBV4-3 and TRBJ1-1; 10 bases line up with TRBD1. With 4 bases clipped from V and 0 bases from J, the junction kept 23 bases outside the gene matches. Germline-derived CDR1 and CDR2 are LGHNA and YSLEER. The CDR3 covers 22 residues. CDR3: CASSLSRGTGVVGGLMNTEAFF. CDR3 in DNA: TGCGCCAGCAGCCTCTCTCGTGGGACAGGGGTTGTCGGGGGCCTCATGAACACTGAAGCTTTCTTT.

This clone has only one observation. The rearrangement joins TRBV5-1 to TRBJ1-2, with 10 bases matching TRBD1. Germline lookup yields CDR1 SGHRS and CDR2 YFSETQ. CDR3 length: 14 amino acids. With V trimmed by 2 bases and J by 7 bases, 5 bases remained unmatched. Here the CDR3 reads CASSLPGQGTGYTF. The CDR3 coding sequence is TGCGCCAGCAGCTTACCGGGACAGGGGACTGGCTACACCTTC.